Below, 21 T cell receptor beta chains from the same sample are listed, as sequenced in a study of cytomegalovirus exposure and HLA in healthy donors. The protocol was immunoSEQ multiplex PCR, while the TCRdb copy is restricted to in-frame clones and leaves out a portion. In the table there are 95,000 to 150,000 clones, about 88% of which are singletons. Sequencing was done on a sample of PBMCs. The receptors originated from a woman between 18 and 29 years old in good health and CMV-seronegative.

The chain couples TRBV27 to TRBJ2-1; D uncertain. CDR1 and CDR2 from the germline V gene are MNHEY and SMNVEV (reference sequence). This CDR3 is 12 amino acids long. V lost 6 bases, J lost 8 bases, and 11 bases lay in between. CDR3 coding DNA: TGTGCCAGCAGCTCCGGGTTGGATGAGCAGTTCTTC. Its translation is CASSSGLDEQFF.

This chain links TRBV4-3 with TRBJ2-1; D is possibly TRBD2 (6 bases). Germline loops: CDR1 LGHNA, CDR2 YSLEER. This CDR3 spans 21 amino acids. V shed 0 bases and J shed 0 bases, with 24 bases lying between them. In DNA, the CDR3 is TGCGCCAGCAGCCAAGAACCCCCCCATGGCGGGACCCGATTCTCCTACAATGAGCAGTTCTTC. As protein: CASSQEPPHGGTRFSYNEQFF.

This chain joins TRBV27 and TRBJ2-5; a weak D match, TRBD2 (6 bases). Per germline, CDR1 MNHEY and CDR2 SMNVEV (reference sequence). The CDR3 runs 16 residues. V lost 4 bases, J lost 1 base, and 16 bases lay in between. CDR3 in DNA: TGTGCCAGCAGTTGGGGCTTGGAGGGATTCCAAGAGACCCAGTACTTC. Protein sequence: CASSWGLEGFQETQYF.

The chain couples TRBV7-9 to TRBJ2-1; TRBD2 aligns across 12 bases. V lost 5 bases and J lost 3; bases outside the gene matches: 2. The CDR3 has 15 residues. In germline, CDR1 is SEHNR, CDR2 FQNEAQ (reference sequence). The CDR3 loop reads CASSTSGGHYNEQFF. CDR3 bases: TGTGCCAGCAGCACTAGCGGGGGGCACTACAATGAGCAGTTCTTC. Full variable domain (missing parts from reference TRBV7-9 and TRBJ2-1): DTGVSQNPRHKITKRGQNVTFRCDPISEHNRLYWYRQTLGQGPEFLTYFQNEAQLEKSRLLSDRFSAERPKGSFSTLEIQRTEQGDSAMYLCASSTSGGHYNEQFFGPGTRLTVL.

This clone was observed a few times. The V and J genes are TRBV30 and TRBJ2-7, with 7 positions matching TRBD1. The V segment lost 1 base and the J segment 3 bases; nucleotides outside the gene matches: 0. This CDR3 contains 12 residues. Germline CDR1 reads GTSNPN; CDR2 reads SVGIG (reference sequence). The CDR3 nucleotides are TGTGCCTGGAGTGGGGACAGCTACGAGCAGTACGTC. Protein product: CAWSGDSYEQYV.

This clone came up once. CDR3 in amino acids: CASKRPQEVNYGYTF. The CDR3, as DNA: TGTGCCAGCAAAAGGCCGCAGGAGGTAAACTATGGCTACACCTTC. The chain has TRBV6-5 and TRBJ1-2; no reliable D call. This CDR3 is 15 amino acids long. Trimming shortened V by 7 bases and J by 2 bases, and 17 bases separated the two germline ends. Per germline, CDR1 MNHEY and CDR2 SVGAGI.

This chain connects TRBV14 to TRBJ2-2; 10 positions agree with TRBD2. There are 15 residues in the CDR3. Germline V gene sequence: CDR1 SGHDN, CDR2 FVKESK. Trimming removed 3 bases from V and 7 bases from J; junction bases left unmatched: 5. In nucleotides, the CDR3 is TGTGCCAGCAGCCAGTTAGCGGGAGGTGTCGGGGAGCTGTTTTTT. This gives the protein CASSQLAGGVGELFF.

The V call is TRBV2, the J call TRBJ1-1; TRBD1 agrees at 10 bases. CDR3 length equals 14 residues. V shed 6 bases, J shed 4 bases, and the junction held 5 bases outside the gene matches. Germline V lookup: CDR1 SNHLY, CDR2 FYNNEI. The CDR3 bases are TGTGCCAGCAGAGGACAGGGGGGGGGCACTGAAGCTTTCTTT. It encodes CASRGQGGGTEAFF.

The rearrangement uses TRBV15 and TRBJ2-5; 11 positions agree with TRBD2. Per the germline V gene, CDR1 is LNHNV and CDR2 is YYDKDF (reference sequence). The CDR3 runs 15 residues. Losses at the gene ends were 5 bases for V and 5 bases for J; bases not matched to a gene: 7. In DNA form, the CDR3 reads TGTGCCACCAGCTTAGCGGGGGGGCCAAGGGAGACCCAGTACTTC. This translates into CATSLAGGPRETQYF. Variable domain in full (rest from reference TRBV15 and TRBJ2-5): DAMVIQNPRYQVTQFGKPVTLSCSQTLNHNVMYWYQQKSSQAPKLLFHYYDKDFNNEADTPDNFQSRRPNTSFCFLDIRSPGLGDTAMYLCATSLAGGPRETQYFGPGTRLLVL.

J is TRBJ1-1 and V is TRBV5-4, with D hard to call. The V gene's germline CDR1 is SGHNT and CDR2 YYREEE (reference sequence). Trimming removed 4 bases at V and 8 bases at J, with 15 bases between. CDR3 length: 13 amino acids. CDR3 region: CASSANPEEEAFF. The CDR3 region has the DNA TGTGCCAGCAGCGCGAACCCGGAGGAGGAAGCTTTCTTT.

The chain has TRBV27 and TRBJ1-5; TRBD1 might be the D (5 bases). The CDR3 totals 14 residues. V was clipped by 2 bases and J by 7 bases, with 12 bases between them. The germline gives CDR1 MNHEY, CDR2 SMNVEV (reference sequence). The CDR3: CASSLQGGRQPQHF. The CDR3 bases are TGTGCCAGCAGTTTACAGGGCGGTAGACAGCCCCAGCATTTT.

The rearrangement links TRBV6-4 to TRBJ1-1; D is unresolved. This CDR3 spans 13 amino acids. Trimming stripped 6 bases from V and 2 bases from J, with 10 bases between. Germline lookup yields CDR1 MRHNA and CDR2 SNTAGT. In DNA form, the CDR3 reads TGTGCCAGCAGCCGGGAAGTAAACACTGAAGCTTTCTTT. Its protein is CASSREVNTEAFF.

This chain connects TRBV7-9 to TRBJ2-5; 7 nucleotides line up with TRBD2. CDR1 and CDR2 (germline): SEHNR, FQNEAQ (reference sequence). The CDR3 has 18 amino acids. Losses at the gene ends were 5 bases for V and 4 bases for J; bases not matched to a gene: 19. CDR3 residues: CASSGYSGLAGVLETQYF. As DNA, the CDR3 is TGTGCCAGCAGCGGATACTCCGGGTTGGCGGGGGTCTTAGAGACCCAGTACTTC.

The CDR3 here is CASSPMYRGNDEQYF. The CDR3 DNA sequence: TGTGCCAGCAGCCCCATGTACAGGGGAAACGACGAGCAGTACTTC. V usage is TRBV2 and J usage is TRBJ2-7; 7 nucleotides align to TRBD1. Germline CDR1 SNHLY, CDR2 FYNNEI. The CDR3 runs 15 residues. With V trimmed by 6 bases and J by 5 bases, 13 bases remained unmatched.

The J gene is TRBJ1-5, the V gene TRBV6-5, with a weak D call TRBD1 (5 bases). The CDR3 sequence is 13 residues long. CDR1 is MNHEY, CDR2 SVGAGI, per germline. V was cut by 9 bases and J by 3 bases, with 12 bases left in between. The CDR3 here is CASGGGHNQPQHF. CDR3 sequence (DNA): TGTGCCAGTGGGGGGGGTCACAATCAGCCCCAGCATTTT.

The gene calls are TRBV29-1 and TRBJ2-3; 9 bases align to TRBD2. Germline V gene data show CDR1 as SQVTM and CDR2 as ANQGSEA. The V gene end was trimmed by 6 bases and the J gene end by 2 bases; junction bases not matched to a gene: 9. The CDR3 has 15 residues. CDR3 DNA sequence: TGCAGCGTCCCCGAACTAGCGGGCGCCACAGATACGCAGTATTTT. Protein product: CSVPELAGATDTQYF.

The chain carries TRBV27 and TRBJ1-1, with a possible D match to TRBD1 (6 bases). With 4 bases removed from V and 1 base from J, the gap between germline ends came to 7 bases. The CDR3 totals 13 residues. Germline V CDR1 and CDR2: MNHEY, SMNVEV (reference sequence). CDR3 protein: CASSSDRNTEAFF. CDR3 DNA: TGTGCCAGCAGTTCGGACAGGAACACTGAAGCTTTCTTT.

The chain couples TRBV6-6 to TRBJ1-3; tentatively, D is TRBD1 (5 bases). The CDR3 extends over 15 amino acids. CDR1 is MNHNY, CDR2 SVGAGI, per germline (reference sequence). Trimming removed 6 bases at V and 3 bases at J, with 15 bases between. The CDR3 spells CASSHSGEGGNTIYF. For the CDR3, the DNA is TGTGCCAGCAGCCACTCGGGGGAGGGTGGAAACACCATATATTTT.

The rearrangement uses TRBV6-1 and TRBJ2-7; 7 nucleotides align to TRBD2. The trim removed 4 bases at V and 3 bases at J, leaving 3 bases unmatched. The CDR3 runs to 13 residues. Germline-derived CDR1 and CDR2 are MNHNS and SASEGT. CDR3 region: CASSGDYYYEQYF. The CDR3 coding sequence is TGTGCCAGCAGTGGGGACTATTACTACGAGCAGTACTTC.

This clone has a single count. CDR3 bases: TGTGCCAGCAGCCGAAGGGGGATACCTGATACGCAGTATTTT. It codes for CASSRRGIPDTQYF. The genes are TRBV6-1 and TRBJ2-3, with D perhaps TRBD1 (6 bases). Germline V gene data show CDR1 as MNHNS and CDR2 as SASEGT. The CDR3 extends over 14 amino acids. Trimming removed 6 bases at V and 6 bases at J, with 16 bases between.

The CDR3 coding sequence is TGTGCCAGCAGTAGGGGAGGTACTGAAGCTTTCTTT. It yields the protein CASSRGGTEAFF. This sequence joins TRBV27 and TRBJ1-1; TRBD1 is a possible D gene (5 bases). V lost 5 bases and J 5 bases, leaving 9 bases between the germline ends. The CDR3 is made up of 12 amino acids. Germline V gene lookup returns CDR1 MNHEY and CDR2 SMNVEV (reference sequence).